The clone carrying this T cell receptor (beta chain) was detected ten times or more. Antigen: not known. Exclusion of a patient resulted from uncontrolled infection, other autoimmune disease, pregnancy or lactation. The source of the PBMCs was over 8.5 ml of fresh peripheral blood. The source of the sample is a study of T cells in Graves' hyperthyroidism and ophthalmopathy. Background on the study: Peripheral blood was acquired at first diagnosis, ahead of any therapy whatsoever. General study points: Most clonotypes expanded in the thyroid (above 0.001) were also present in blood.

V was clipped by 4 bases and J by 7 bases, with 5 bases between them. CDR1 is LNHNV and CDR2 is YYDKDF in the germline V gene (reference sequence). The CDR3 is 12 amino acids. Template material for amplifying TCR beta CDR3 regions consisted of RNA transcripts. Researchers ran a first-round RT-PCR on the TCR CDR3 using the HTBI primer set. A single record per CDR3 protein comes from TCRdb applying MiXCR to the multiplex PCR reads. The profile shows 750,000 to 950,000 distinct CDR3 sequences, 35% to 40% of them singletons. The gene calls are TRBV15 and TRBJ1-6; D call uncertain. Source material: blood. This sequence originates from a man aged 18 to 29 with Graves' hyperthyroidism. CDR3 amino acids: CATSTPNSPLHF. As DNA, the CDR3 is TGTGCCACCAGCACTCCGAATTCACCCCTCCACTTT.